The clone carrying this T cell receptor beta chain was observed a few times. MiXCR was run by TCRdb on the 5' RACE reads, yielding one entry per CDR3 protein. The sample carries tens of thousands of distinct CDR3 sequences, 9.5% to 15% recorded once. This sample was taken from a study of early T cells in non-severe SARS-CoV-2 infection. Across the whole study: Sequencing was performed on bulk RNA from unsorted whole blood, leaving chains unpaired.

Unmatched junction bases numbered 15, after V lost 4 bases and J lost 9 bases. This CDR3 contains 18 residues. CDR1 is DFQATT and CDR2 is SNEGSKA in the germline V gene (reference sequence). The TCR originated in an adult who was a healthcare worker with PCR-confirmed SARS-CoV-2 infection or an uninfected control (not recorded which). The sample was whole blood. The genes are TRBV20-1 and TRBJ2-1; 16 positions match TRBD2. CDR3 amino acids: CSANLGGTSGRASIEQFF. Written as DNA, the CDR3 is TGCAGTGCTAATCTGGGCGGGACTAGCGGGAGGGCTAGCATTGAGCAGTTCTTC.